Listed here are 3 T cell receptor beta chains from one sample, sequenced in a study of Ad26.COV2.S vaccination and SARS-CoV-2 variants. The assay was immunoSEQ multiplex PCR, and TCRdb's table has in-frame clones only and misses some. The sample lists about 350,000 clones; about 88% were seen once. Specified treatment: around 19 received Ad26.COV2.S at low or high dose, single or two shots; a few received placebo; per-sample allocation not given. Samples came from day 63 after the first vaccine or placebo injection. The sample was peripheral blood, taken in a trial of Ad26.COV2.S vaccine versus placebo. All receptors derive from a person aged 18-60 years who received the Ad26.COV2.S COVID-19 vaccine or a placebo.

The chain recombines TRBV19 with TRBJ2-1; 9 bases fit TRBD2. The CDR3 totals 16 residues. The V gene's germline CDR1 is LNHDA and CDR2 SQIVND (reference sequence). Trimming removed 5 bases from V and 2 bases from J; junction bases left unmatched: 7. This chain's CDR3 is CASSLEVAGAYNEQFF. The CDR3 region has the DNA TGTGCCAGTAGTCTTGAGGTAGCGGGGGCCTACAATGAGCAGTTCTTC.

V gene TRBV28 combines with J gene TRBJ2-1, with 7 bases lining up with TRBD1. CDR3 size: 15 residues. Germline values: CDR1 MDHEN, CDR2 SYDVKM. Unmatched junction bases numbered 2, after V lost 3 bases and J lost 0 bases. The CDR3 region has the DNA TGTGCCAGCAGTTTTACAGGGGACTCCTACAATGAGCAGTTCTTC. It is translated as CASSFTGDSYNEQFF.

The chain combines TRBV19 with TRBJ2-5; 7 bases are a match to TRBD1. CDR1 is LNHDA, CDR2 SQIVND, per germline (reference sequence). The CDR3 is made up of 14 amino acids. Unmatched junction bases numbered 4, after V lost 4 bases and J lost 2 bases. The CDR3 DNA sequence: TGTGCCAGTAGTACTGGGACAGCTCAAGAGACCCAGTACTTC. Amino acid sequence: CASSTGTAQETQYF.